This TCR beta chain is drawn from a study of technical replicates of blood from a few donors. CDR1 is MNHEY, CDR2 SMNVEV, per germline (reference sequence). V was cut by 1 base and J by 2 bases, with 12 bases left in between. The CDR3 covers 17 residues. Assay: immunoSEQ multiplex PCR; the TCRdb copy retains only in-frame clones and omits some. This sample has approximately 73,000 clones, with around 94% found just once. The sequence was collected from a human donor in good health. The rearrangement uses TRBV27 and TRBJ2-6; possible D gene TRBD1, 6 bases. The sequencing sample was made of T cells isolated from PBMCs. CDR3 DNA: TGTGCCAGCAGTTTATGGGCCTCAGGGGCTGGGGCCAACGTCCTGACTTTC. Protein product: CASSLWASGAGANVLTF.